Below are 26 T cell receptor beta chains sequenced from a single sample in a study of cytomegalovirus exposure and HLA in healthy donors. 13 Jbeta primers and 60 Vbeta primers were used for the PCR. Some clones are missing from TCRdb's copy, which holds only in-frame ones; the method was immunoSEQ multiplex PCR. The top ten hold about 0.3% of the sample, which has a few hundred thousand clones, roughly 80% seen once. The specimen sequenced was PBMCs. All receptors come from a girl aged 2 to 10 in good health and CMV-seronegative.

The chain uses TRBV5-1 and TRBJ2-3; 8 nucleotides line up with TRBD2. CDR1 and CDR2 (germline): SGHRS, YFSETQ. V dropped 0 bases and J dropped 2; count of bases not matched to a gene: 5. The CDR3 is 16 amino acids. In DNA form, the CDR3 reads TGCGCCAGCAGCTTGGCATTAGCGGGACACACAGATACGCAGTATTTT. Its translation: CASSLALAGHTDTQYF.

V and J are TRBV7-2 and TRBJ2-1; 9 bases agree with TRBD2. The J segment lost 9 bases and the V segment lost 1 base, leaving 7 bases of the junction unmatched. Germline V gene data show CDR1 as SGHTA and CDR2 as FQGNSA. The CDR3 consists of 15 residues. CDR3 amino acids: CASSLVRRGGCEQFF. The CDR3 DNA sequence: TGTGCCAGCAGCTTAGTAAGGCGGGGGGGCTGTGAGCAGTTCTTC.

The genes are TRBV29-1 and TRBJ1-1, with TRBD1 matching over 11 bases. The CDR3 is made up of 16 amino acids. Trimming removed 1 base from V and 3 bases from J; junction bases left unmatched: 7. Germline loops: CDR1 SQVTM, CDR2 ANQGSEA. CDR3 in DNA: TGCAGCGTTGAAGGGGGGACAGGGGGTTTGGACACTGAAGCTTTCTTT. Translating gives CSVEGGTGGLDTEAFF.

The rearrangement joins TRBV28 to TRBJ1-6, with D uncertain. Trimming removed 11 bases at V and 0 bases at J, with 11 bases between. Looked up from germline, CDR1 is MDHEN and CDR2 is SYDVKM. The CDR3 is made up of 14 amino acids. In DNA, the CDR3 is TGTGCCCTCCGTCCGAGCTCCTATAATTCACCCCTCCACTTT. This codes for CALRPSSYNSPLHF.

This clone has just a few counts. The chain uses TRBV19 and TRBJ2-2, with 9 bases identical to TRBD1. V lost 5 bases, J lost 6 bases, and 7 bases stayed unmatched. The CDR3 sequence is 15 residues long. Germline V gene lookup returns CDR1 LNHDA and CDR2 SQIVND (reference sequence). The CDR3 here is CASSPGQGTAGELFF. The CDR3 bases are TGTGCCAGTAGTCCGGGACAGGGTACTGCCGGGGAGCTGTTTTTT.

This clone appeared a few times. The CDR3 region is CASSNPGTEDYGYTF. The CDR3 coding sequence is TGTGCCAGCAGTAACCCCGGGACAGAAGATTATGGCTACACCTTC. The rearrangement links TRBV28 to TRBJ1-2, with 7 bases matching TRBD1. V was clipped by 5 bases and J by 5 bases; unmatched bases: 11. Germline V CDR1 and CDR2: MDHEN, SYDVKM. This CDR3 is 15 amino acids long.

V and J are TRBV5-4 and TRBJ1-3; TRBD1 aligns across 9 bases. Germline lookup yields CDR1 SGHNT and CDR2 YYREEE (reference sequence). The CDR3 is 15 residues long. The junction had 2 bases not matched to a gene; V was cut back by 3 bases and J by 1 base. DNA of the CDR3: TGTGCCAGCAGCTCAGGACAGGGGTCTGGAAACACCATATATTTT. Protein: CASSSGQGSGNTIYF.

Concerning this clone itself: Its ends do not fully match the called genes, so a read error is possible. V gene TRBV7-2 combines with J gene TRBJ2-1; 9 nucleotides agree with TRBD2. The CDR3 spans 13 residues. CDR1 and CDR2 from the germline V gene are SGHTA and FQGNSA. The CDR3 is CASSSVSGGRGVF. In DNA form, the CDR3 reads TGTGCCAGCAGCTCAGTTAGCGGGGGCCGGGGTGTCTTC.

This clone has only one observation. The chain employs TRBV9 and TRBJ2-7; no definite D call. The CDR3 is 13 amino acids. Trimming cost V 0 bases and J 6 bases, with 10 bases left between them. Germline CDR1 reads SGDLS; CDR2 reads YYNGEE. The CDR3 bases are TGTGCCAGCAGCGTAGGAGTCTTAAGCGAGCAGTACTTC. It specifies CASSVGVLSEQYF.

This rearrangement joins TRBV5-4 to TRBJ2-7, with D perhaps matching TRBD1 (5 bases). Between the trimmed V and J ends, which lost 2 bases and 7 bases, there was a span of 22 bases. There are 16 residues in the CDR3. Germline assignment: CDR1 SGHNT and CDR2 YYREEE (reference sequence). CDR3 nucleotide sequence: TGTGCCAGCAGCTTTCCCCCGGGCCAAGGACAACCGGAGCAGTACTTC. It specifies CASSFPPGQGQPEQYF.

This chain uses TRBV2 with TRBJ2-1; possible D gene TRBD1, 6 bases. Germline CDR1 SNHLY, CDR2 FYNNEI. The ends were cut back, 6 bases at V and 0 bases at J, with 9 bases in the middle. The CDR3 totals 14 residues. In nucleotides, the CDR3 is TGTGCCAGCAGGGGGGCAGTCTCCTACAATGAGCAGTTCTTC. It specifies CASRGAVSYNEQFF.

The chain carries TRBV9 and TRBJ1-1; no firm D call. V lost 5 bases and J lost 7, with 6 bases in between. CDR1 is SGDLS, CDR2 YYNGEE, per germline. This CDR3 is 10 amino acids long. CDR3 nucleotide sequence: TGTGCCAGCAGTCCTAGTGAAGCTTTCTTT. It translates to CASSPSEAFF.

V gene TRBV13 combines with J gene TRBJ2-2, with D perhaps TRBD1 (8 bases). Germline CDR1 is PRHDT and CDR2 is FYEKMQ (reference sequence). The CDR3 length is 16 residues. V dropped 5 bases and J dropped 6 bases, with 19 bases sitting between them. The CDR3 reads CASSRWTGRGAGELFF. For the CDR3, the DNA is TGTGCCAGCAGCCGTTGGACAGGGAGGGGTGCCGGGGAGCTGTTTTTT.

This clone was observed a handful of times. The V call is TRBV27, the J call TRBJ1-5; D is perhaps TRBD1 (6 bases). Germline CDR1 is MNHEY and CDR2 is SMNVEV (reference sequence). There are 16 residues in the CDR3. The ends were cut back, 6 bases at V and 5 bases at J, with 20 bases in the middle. CDR3 region: CASSPLGGQGHQPQHF. The CDR3 DNA sequence: TGTGCCAGCAGCCCTTTGGGGGGGCAGGGTCATCAGCCCCAGCATTTT.

The chain couples TRBV28 to TRBJ1-5, with D perhaps TRBD1 (6 bases). The CDR3 totals 14 residues. Between the trimmed V and J ends, which lost 6 bases and 7 bases, there was a span of 16 bases. The germline V gene encodes CDR1 MDHEN and CDR2 SYDVKM. CDR3 protein: CASRFLAQGQPQHF. CDR3 in DNA: TGTGCCAGCAGATTTCTGGCGCAGGGGCAGCCCCAGCATTTT.

The V call is TRBV5-4, the J call TRBJ1-1; no clear D gene. V lost 3 bases and J lost 4, with 16 bases in between. The V gene's germline CDR1 is SGHNT and CDR2 YYREEE (reference sequence). The CDR3 is 15 amino acids. The CDR3 here is CASSSTALTSTEAFF. The CDR3 DNA reads TGTGCCAGCAGCTCTACAGCTCTTACCAGCACTGAAGCTTTCTTT. Full variable domain (rest looked up from reference TRBV5-4 and TRBJ1-1): ETGVTQSPTHLIKTRGQQVTLRCSSQSGHNTVSWYQQALGQGPQFIFQYYREEENGRGNFPPRFSGLQFPNYSSELNVNALELDDSALYLCASSSTALTSTEAFFGQGTRLTVV.

The CDR3 region has the DNA TGTGCCAGCAGCCCCCAGGGGGCCGGGGTTCAGTACTTC. It specifies CASSPQGAGVQYF. The chain combines TRBV7-9 with TRBJ2-4; 8 bases map to TRBD1. Germline CDR1 reads SEHNR; CDR2 reads FQNEAQ (reference sequence). The CDR3 has 13 residues. After removal of 5 bases from V and 11 bases from J, the junction contained 8 bases not matched to a gene. The variable domain in full, with the rest retrieved from reference TRBV7-9 and TRBJ2-4, is DTGVSQNPRHKITKRGQNVTFRCDPISEHNRLYWYRQTLGQGPEFLTYFQNEAQLEKSRLLSDRFSAERPKGSFSTLEIQRTEQGDSAMYLCASSPQGAGVQYFGAGTRLSVL.

The rearrangement links TRBV12-5 to TRBJ2-1; D not certain. CDR1 is LGHNT and CDR2 is FRNRAP in the germline V gene. V was pared by 4 bases and J by 7 bases, with 20 bases between. The CDR3 extends over 16 amino acids. The CDR3 DNA follows: TGTGCTAGTGGTTCGCTGGTCGTGGCTCCAATTAATGAGCAGTTCTTC. It specifies CASGSLVVAPINEQFF.

CDR3 sequence: CASSERGGSYNEQFF. The CDR3 nucleotides read TGTGCCAGCAGTGAGCGGGGGGGATCCTACAATGAGCAGTTCTTC. This chain uses TRBV6-4 with TRBJ2-1; the match to TRBD2 covers 9 bases. CDR1 and CDR2 from the germline V gene are MRHNA and SNTAGT. V was clipped by 3 bases and J by 1 base; unmatched bases: 1. The length of the CDR3 is 15 residues.

The gene calls are TRBV27 and TRBJ2-2, with D unresolved. CDR3 length: 15 residues. Trimming left V 7 bases short and J 5 bases short, with 17 bases between. The germline CDR1 and CDR2 sequences are MNHEY and SMNVEV (reference sequence). CDR3 region: CASKIEPTRTGELFF. The DNA for the CDR3 is TGTGCCAGCAAAATAGAACCGACTCGAACCGGGGAGCTGTTTTTT.

This clone appeared a few times. This chain joins TRBV7-2 and TRBJ2-5; TRBD1 matches at 9 bases. The assigned J gene may be wrong: the sequence end matches TRBJ2-7 better. CDR3 size: 15 residues. Germline V gene sequence: CDR1 SGHTA, CDR2 FQGNSA. The CDR3 region is CASSAVQGAGYEQYF. CDR3 nucleotide sequence: TGTGCCAGCAGCGCGGTACAGGGGGCGGGCTACGAGCAGTACTTC.

The rearrangement links TRBV6-1 to TRBJ1-5; D is possibly TRBD1 (6 bases). V lost 5 bases and J lost 0, with 11 bases in between. Germline V gene sequence: CDR1 MNHNS, CDR2 SASEGT. This CDR3 contains 15 residues. The CDR3 reads CASSFRQDSNQPQHF. The CDR3 nucleotides read TGTGCCAGCAGTTTCCGACAGGATAGCAATCAGCCCCAGCATTTT.

The V and J genes are TRBV5-1 and TRBJ2-6; possible D gene TRBD2, 5 bases. V was clipped by 1 base and J by 0 bases, with 11 bases between them. CDR3 length equals 17 residues. In germline, CDR1 is SGHRS, CDR2 YFSETQ. The CDR3 spells CASSLTEDYSGANVLTF. CDR3 coding DNA: TGCGCCAGCAGCTTGACAGAAGACTACTCTGGGGCCAACGTCCTGACTTTC.

V gene TRBV18 combines with J gene TRBJ2-3; the D gene is possibly TRBD2 (6 bases). Germline V gene data show CDR1 as KGHSH and CDR2 as LQKENI. V was cut by 3 bases and J by 6 bases, with 19 bases left in between. This CDR3 is built from 16 residues. CDR3 in amino acids: CASSPNRDSLVDTQYF. The CDR3 nucleotides read TGTGCCAGCTCACCTAACCGGGACTCGTTGGTCGATACGCAGTATTTT.

The rearrangement joins TRBV19 to TRBJ2-1, with 11 positions matching TRBD1. Unmatched junction bases numbered 6, after V lost 5 bases and J lost 6 bases. The germline gives CDR1 LNHDA, CDR2 SQIVND (reference sequence). CDR3 length: 15 residues. The CDR3 coding sequence is TGTGCCAGTAGTTTATCCGGGACAGGGGGCAATGAGCAGTTCTTC. Translating it yields CASSLSGTGGNEQFF.

Concerning this clone: In the same sample, other DNA sequences code for this CDR3. The J gene is TRBJ2-3, the V gene TRBV27; tentatively, D is TRBD2 (6 bases). There are 14 residues in the CDR3. The germline V and J ends were trimmed by 2 bases and 0 bases, with 6 bases remaining between them. In germline, CDR1 is MNHEY, CDR2 SMNVEV (reference sequence). The CDR3 nucleotides read TGTGCCAGCAGTTTAGCGGGAAGCACAGATACGCAGTATTTT. It codes for CASSLAGSTDTQYF.